This T cell receptor (beta chain) appears in the sequencing data of a study of cytomegalovirus exposure and HLA in healthy donors. Turning to the study itself: The same platform was used for the 120 validation repertoires and the roughly 730 first-cohort repertoires, a later analysis reported.

TCRdb keeps only in-frame clones here, not all; method: immunoSEQ multiplex PCR. The sample consists of under 350,000 clones, approximately 83% of them appearing once. In germline, CDR1 is MNHEY, CDR2 SMNVEV (reference sequence). The CDR3 is 14 residues long. V dropped 1 base and J dropped 6; count of bases not matched to a gene: 3. This TCR came from a woman aged 18-29 years in good health and CMV-seronegative. The chain recombines TRBV27 with TRBJ1-1; 9 bases match TRBD1. Sequencing was performed on PBMCs. The CDR3 nucleotides are TGTGCCAGCAGTTTATTTACAGGGGGCGCTGAAGCTTTCTTT. It specifies CASSLFTGGAEAFF.